This TCR beta chain was obtained from a study of T cells in Graves' hyperthyroidism and ophthalmopathy. This clonotype has a count of ten or more. Its antigen is as yet unknown. Regarding the study as a whole: Stable hyperthyroidism and ophthalmopathy were separated using 13 V-J signatures. Also found in blood were most expanded thyroid clonotypes above 0.001.

With V trimmed by 5 bases and J by 4 bases, 4 bases remained unmatched. The CDR3 consists of 15 residues. The study based diagnoses on clinical symptoms, serum thyroxine and TRAb, thyroid ultrasound and orbital computed tomography. The PBMCs were sourced from fresh peripheral blood (approximately 10 ml). RNA transcripts provided the source from which TCR beta CDR3 regions were amplified. HTBI primers were the set used in a first-round RT-PCR of the TCR CDR3. From the multiplex PCR reads, TCRdb called clonotypes with MiXCR, one entry per CDR3 protein. The sample includes roughly 580,000 distinct CDR3 sequences, approximately 14% of them seen just once.

The V call is TRBV12-3 or TRBV12-4, the J call TRBJ2-2, with 10 bases that match TRBD2. Material: blood. The receptor was derived from a woman aged 25 to 45 with Graves' hyperthyroidism that later progressed to Graves' ophthalmopathy. CDR3 bases: TGTGCCAGCAGTCGGACTAGCGGTTTCACCGGGGAGCTGTTTTTT. Its protein product is CASSRTSGFTGELFF.